This is a list of T cell receptor beta chains from one sample in a study of blood T cells in healthy people across ages. One entry per CDR3 protein, called by TCRdb with MiXCR from the 5' RACE reads. The data contain around 1.7 million distinct CDR3 sequences, approximately 28% of them singletons. The specimen was blood. The receptors stem from a woman aged 25-40 years in good health. Both conserved end residues are part of each CDR3.

J	V	CDR3
TRBJ2-1	TRBV24-1	CATSDRYEQFF
TRBJ2-3	TRBV7-2	CASSTLAESTDTQYF
TRBJ1-4	TRBV7-9	CASSREVATNEKLFF
TRBJ2-6	TRBV5-1	CAGRQGEANVLTF
TRBJ2-3	TRBV12-3/TRBV12-4	CASSLWSGDSRARTDAQYF
TRBJ2-7	TRBV7-2	CAGRSGYEQYF
TRBJ1-4	TRBV6-5	CASSYNRATGEDGKLFF
TRBJ1-2	TRBV5-5	CVSSDQQGYYGYTF
TRBJ2-3	TRBV4-1	CASRDPGQGRDTQYF
TRBJ2-7	TRBV6-5	CASSATGLCYEQYF
TRBJ2-5	TRBV28	CASSSDTTGTDTQYF
TRBJ2-3	TRBV20-1	CSVRYGKHTGDTQYF
TRBJ1-1	TRBV29-1	CSVKGADRNTEAFF
TRBJ2-5	TRBV28	CASSLIPAGEQYF
TRBJ2-3	TRBV4-1	CASSQERTDTQYF
TRBJ1-4	TRBV5-1	CASSLKQFNEKLFF
TRBJ2-4	TRBV12-3/TRBV12-4	CASSNLVASGKNIQYF
TRBJ1-1	TRBV7-9	CASSLVQTTHNTEAFF
TRBJ1-2	TRBV4-3	CASSQDGGRFYGYTF
TRBJ2-7	TRBV4-1	CASSQDLGFTYEQYF
TRBJ2-5	TRBV20-1	CSARVPRGGLETQYF
NA	TRBV20-1	CSVRGTGNYEQYF